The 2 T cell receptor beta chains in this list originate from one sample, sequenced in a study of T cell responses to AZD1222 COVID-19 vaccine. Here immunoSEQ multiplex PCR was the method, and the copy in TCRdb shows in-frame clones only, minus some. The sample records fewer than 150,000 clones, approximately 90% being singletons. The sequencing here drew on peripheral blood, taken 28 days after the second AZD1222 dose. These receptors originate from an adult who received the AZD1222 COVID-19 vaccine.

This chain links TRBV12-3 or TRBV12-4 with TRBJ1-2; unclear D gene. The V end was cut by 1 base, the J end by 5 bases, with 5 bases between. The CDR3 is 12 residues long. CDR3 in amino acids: CASSLGMYGYTF. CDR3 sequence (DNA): TGTGCCAGCAGTTTAGGGATGTATGGCTACACCTTC.

CDR3 nucleotides: TGTGCCAGCAGCTACGTAGGGTACACCGGGGAGCTGTTTTTT. Translating gives CASSYVGYTGELFF. The chain has TRBV3-1 (or the pseudogene TRBV3-2) and TRBJ2-2; D uncertain. This CDR3 has 14 amino acids. V lost 5 bases, J lost 3 bases, and 10 bases lay in between. In germline, CDR1 is LGHDT, CDR2 YNNKEL (reference sequence).